The next 16 T cell receptor beta chains were all read from a single sample in a study of CD8+ T cells in alopecia areata. After isolation, RNA underwent reverse transcription to generate cDNA as the sequencing template. Clones were sequenced by immunoSEQ multiplex PCR, and TCRdb holds only the in-frame ones, with some missing. This sample has 150,000 to 200,000 clones, with roughly 60% found just once. Treatment denoted: oral pan-JAK inhibitor, 5-10 mg twice daily. The starting material was CD4+ T cells sorted from blood, obtained at week 24, from a patient treated with tofacitinib. These receptors all come from a human donor with alopecia areata.

The V call is TRBV29-1, the J call TRBJ1-1; TRBD1 matches at 10 bases. The CDR3 is made up of 16 amino acids. The V and J ends lost 7 bases and 0 bases, in that order; junction bases with no gene match: 11. The germline gives CDR1 SQVTM, CDR2 ANQGSEA. As DNA, the CDR3 is TGCAGCGCCTGGACAGGGGGTTCGCCCATGAACACTGAAGCTTTCTTT. It yields the protein CSAWTGGSPMNTEAFF.

This clone was observed a handful of times. This CDR3 is also generated by other DNA sequences in the sample. Here the CDR3 DNA reads TGCGCCAGCAGCTTGGAAGGGGGCGGCAATCAGCCCCAGCATTTT. Translation gives CASSLEGGGNQPQHF. This chain joins TRBV5-1 and TRBJ1-5; the match to TRBD1 covers 7 bases. Germline CDR1 is SGHRS and CDR2 is YFSETQ. This CDR3 region has 15 residues. V gave up 0 bases and J gave up 2 bases; unmatched junction bases: 2.

The V and J genes are TRBV29-1 and TRBJ1-3; D is perhaps TRBD1 (6 bases). The CDR3 totals 12 residues. Germline V gene data show CDR1 as SQVTM and CDR2 as ANQGSEA. The V and J ends lost 6 bases and 5 bases respectively, with 11 bases between them. CDR3 nucleotide sequence: TGCAGCGTGGCAGGGGATCGAAACACCATATATTTT. Its protein product is CSVAGDRNTIYF.

The gene calls are TRBV19 and TRBJ1-1, with D unresolved. CDR1 is LNHDA, CDR2 SQIVND, per germline (reference sequence). CDR3 length: 12 amino acids. V lost 6 bases and J lost 1, with 6 bases in between. This CDR3 is CASRAENTEAFF. The DNA for the CDR3 is TGTGCCAGTAGGGCGGAGAACACTGAAGCTTTCTTT. The full variable domain, rest sourced from reference TRBV19 and TRBJ1-1, is DGGITQSPKYLFRKEGQNVTLSCEQNLNHDAMYWYRQDPGQGLRLIYYSQIVNDFQKGDIAEGYSVSREKKESFPLTVTSAQKNPTAFYLCASRAENTEAFFGQGTRLTVV.

This chain uses TRBV30 with TRBJ1-1; a weak D match, TRBD1 (6 bases). Trimming took off 2 bases at V and 4 bases at J, with 14 bases between the two ends. Germline CDR1 GTSNPN, CDR2 SVGIG (reference sequence). The CDR3 extends over 14 amino acids. DNA for the CDR3: TGTGCCTGGAGTCTTAAGAAGGGGGGCACTGAAGCTTTCTTT. It encodes CAWSLKKGGTEAFF.

To note about this clone: The junction differs from germline at one of its ends, possibly a read error. This sequence joins TRBV29-1 and TRBJ1-5, with 10 bases lining up with TRBD1. The CDR3 loop spans 14 amino acids. The V gene's germline CDR1 is SQVTM and CDR2 ANQGSEA. CDR3 sequence reads: CSVQEDRGNQPQHF. CDR3 DNA: TGCAGCGTTCAAGAGGACAGGGGGAATCAGCCCCAGCATTTT. Filled out from reference TRBV29-1 and TRBJ1-5, the complete variable domain reads SAVISQKPSRDICQRGTSLTIQCQVDSQVTMMFWYRQQPGQSLTLIATANQGSEATYESGFVIDKFPISRPNLTFSTLTVSNMSPEDSSIYLCSVQEDRGNQPQHFGDGTRLSIL.

This clone was found a few times. This chain connects TRBV30 to TRBJ1-6; D call uncertain. The CDR3 totals 13 residues. CDR1 and CDR2 (germline): GTSNPN, SVGIG (reference sequence). CDR3 residues: CASESSYNSPLHF. The CDR3 DNA follows: TGTGCGTCGGAGAGCTCCTATAATTCACCCCTCCACTTT.

This clone was recorded a few times. The CDR3 sequence is CASRGDRGMYF. In DNA form, the CDR3 reads TGTGCCAGCAGGGGGGACAGGGGGATGTACTTC. The chain couples TRBV2 to TRBJ2-7, with TRBD1 matching 11 bases. The CDR3 consists of 11 residues. V shed 6 bases, J shed 12 bases, and the junction held 4 bases outside the gene matches. Germline CDR1 and CDR2: SNHLY and FYNNEI. The complete variable domain, with remaining parts taken from reference TRBV2 and TRBJ2-7, reads EPEVTQTPSHQVTQMGQEVILRCVPISNHLYFYWYRQILGQKVEFLVSFYNNEISEKSEIFDDQFSVERPDGSNFTLKIRSTKLEDSAMYFCASRGDRGMYFGPGTRLTVT.

V and J are TRBV5-4 and TRBJ2-5, with D hard to call. This CDR3 is 13 amino acids long. The germline CDR1 and CDR2 sequences are SGHNT and YYREEE (reference sequence). V lost 0 bases to trimming and J lost 5 bases, with 8 bases between them. CDR3 bases: TGTGCCAGCAGCTTGGCAGGATCGGAGACCCAGTACTTC. Protein: CASSLAGSETQYF.

The V and J genes are TRBV7-9 and TRBJ1-4, with no clear D. The V end was cut by 5 bases, the J end by 8 bases, with 9 bases between. Germline CDR1 reads SEHNR; CDR2 reads FQNEAQ (reference sequence). The CDR3 sequence is 12 residues long. DNA for the CDR3: TGTGCCAGCAGCCCCGGAAAGGAAAAACTGTTTTTT. As protein: CASSPGKEKLFF. Supplemented by reference TRBV7-9 and TRBJ1-4, the full variable domain reads DTGVSQNPRHKITKRGQNVTFRCDPISEHNRLYWYRQTLGQGPEFLTYFQNEAQLEKSRLLSDRFSAERPKGSFSTLEIQRTEQGDSAMYLCASSPGKEKLFFGSGTQLSVL.

The chain combines TRBV5-1 with TRBJ2-7; D may be TRBD1 or TRBD2 (5 bases each). Germline loops: CDR1 SGHRS, CDR2 YFSETQ. Trimming removed 5 bases from V and 3 bases from J, with 9 bases in between. This CDR3 region has 12 residues. CDR3 sequence reads: CASSRDVYEQYF. The CDR3 DNA is TGCGCCAGCAGTCGGGACGTCTACGAGCAGTACTTC.

By its share, this clone is medium-sized. The V and J genes are TRBV6-1 and TRBJ2-6; D gene unclear. With 3 bases removed from V and 0 bases from J, the gap between germline ends came to 6 bases. Germline CDR1 is MNHNS and CDR2 is SASEGT. This CDR3 spans 15 amino acids. The CDR3 here is CASSDRASGANVLTF. CDR3 DNA sequence: TGTGCCAGCAGTGATCGTGCCTCTGGGGCCAACGTCCTGACTTTC.

This chain links TRBV11-1 with TRBJ2-2; 9 nucleotides align to TRBD2. The CDR3 is 17 residues long. Germline-derived CDR1 and CDR2 are SGHAT and FQDESV (reference sequence). V trimming: 5 bases; J trimming: 4 bases; junction bases outside the gene matches: 11. The CDR3 spells CASSTRTSAVVTGELFF. The DNA of the CDR3 is TGTGCCAGCAGCACCCGGACTAGCGCCGTGGTCACCGGGGAGCTGTTTTTT. Full variable domain (outside the CDR3, taken from reference TRBV11-1 and TRBJ2-2): EAEVAQSPRYKITEKSQAVAFWCDPISGHATLYWYRQILGQGPELLVQFQDESVVDDSQLPKDRFSAERLKGVDSTLKIQPAELGDSAMYLCASSTRTSAVVTGELFFGEGSRLTVL.

This clone came up a few times. This chain links TRBV29-1 with TRBJ2-5; perhaps TRBD2 as D (5 bases). Per the germline V gene, CDR1 is SQVTM and CDR2 is ANQGSEA. V dropped 5 bases and J dropped 5 bases, with 18 bases sitting between them. The CDR3 sequence is 14 residues long. The CDR3 bases are TGCAGCGTTCAGAGGGAAGGCTATAGGGAGACCCAGTACTTC. Encoded protein: CSVQREGYRETQYF.

The chain employs TRBV30 and TRBJ1-1; D unclear. The CDR3 spans 12 residues. Between the trimmed V and J ends, which lost 4 bases and 8 bases, there was a span of 14 bases. Germline CDR1 reads GTSNPN; CDR2 reads SVGIG (reference sequence). For the CDR3, the DNA is TGTGCCTGGATGGAACGAGGGTGGGAAGCTTTCTTT. Translating it yields CAWMERGWEAFF.

The chain joins TRBV29-1 to TRBJ2-3; no firm D call. The CDR3 runs to 13 residues. The V gene's germline CDR1 is SQVTM and CDR2 ANQGSEA. Trimming removed 7 bases at V and 6 bases at J, with 17 bases between. In DNA, the CDR3 is TGCAGCGCTCCGGACGGATTCGGGGATACGCAGTATTTT. Protein: CSAPDGFGDTQYF.